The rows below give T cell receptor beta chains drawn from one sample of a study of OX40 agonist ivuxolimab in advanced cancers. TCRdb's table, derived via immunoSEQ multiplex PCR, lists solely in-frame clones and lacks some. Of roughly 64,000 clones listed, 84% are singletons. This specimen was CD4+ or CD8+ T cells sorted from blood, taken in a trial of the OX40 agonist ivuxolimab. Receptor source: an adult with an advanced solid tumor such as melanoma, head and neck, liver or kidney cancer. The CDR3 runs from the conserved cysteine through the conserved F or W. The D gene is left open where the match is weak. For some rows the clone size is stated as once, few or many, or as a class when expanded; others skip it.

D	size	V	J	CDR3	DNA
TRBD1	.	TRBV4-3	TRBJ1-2	CASSRNRGGGYGYTF	TGCGCCAGCAGTCGAAACAGGGGAGGAGGCTATGGCTACACCTTC
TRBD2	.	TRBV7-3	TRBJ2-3	CASSLGASGSFGDTQYF	TGTGCCAGCAGCTTAGGGGCTAGCGGGAGCTTCGGAGATACGCAGTATTTT
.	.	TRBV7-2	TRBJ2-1	CASSPSEWQFF	TGTGCCAGCAGCCCGTCCGAGTGGCAGTTCTTC
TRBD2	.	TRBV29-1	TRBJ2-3	CSAAKLAGGTDTQYF	TGCAGCGCTGCCAAGTTAGCGGGAGGTACAGATACGCAGTATTTT
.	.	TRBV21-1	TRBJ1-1	CASTPGGQGVLRVNTEAFF	TGTGCCAGCACCCCCGGGGGACAGGGGGTATTGCGGGTGAACACTGAAGCTTTCTTT
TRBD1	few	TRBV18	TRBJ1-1	CASSPEAQGGTEAFF	TGTGCCAGCTCACCAGAAGCACAGGGGGGGACTGAAGCTTTCTTT
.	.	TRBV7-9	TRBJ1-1	CASSLEGRTEAFF	TGTGCCAGCAGCTTAGAGGGCCGCACTGAAGCTTTCTTT
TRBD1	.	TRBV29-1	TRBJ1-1	CTGQGLDTEAFF	TGCACGGGACAGGGATTGGACACTGAAGCTTTCTTT
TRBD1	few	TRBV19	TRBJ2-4	CASTVQGSDIQYF	TGTGCCAGTACCGTACAGGGGTCGGACATTCAGTACTTC
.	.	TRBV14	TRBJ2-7	CASSQDHSPQPDF	TGTGCCAGCAGTCAAGATCACAGCCCCCAGCCTGACTTC
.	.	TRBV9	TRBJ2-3	CASSVGVTDTQYF	TGTGCCAGCAGCGTAGGAGTCACAGATACGCAGTATTTT
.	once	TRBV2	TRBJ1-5	CASSDASSNQPQHF	TGTGCCAGCAGCGATGCAAGTAGCAATCAGCCCCAGCATTTT
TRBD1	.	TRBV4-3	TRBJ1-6	CASSGQGNSPLHF	TGCGCCAGCAGCGGACAGGGTAATTCACCCCTCCACTTT
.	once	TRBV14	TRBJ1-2	CASSQSHIYGYTF	TGTGCCAGCAGCCAGTCCCATATTTATGGCTACACCTTC
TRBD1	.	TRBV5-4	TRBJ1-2	CASSLGLQGIGYGYTF	TGTGCCAGCAGCTTGGGGCTACAGGGGATCGGGTATGGCTACACCTTC
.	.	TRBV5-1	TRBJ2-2	CASYRGDSNTGELFF	TGCGCCAGCTACCGCGGAGACTCGAACACCGGGGAGCTGTTTTTT
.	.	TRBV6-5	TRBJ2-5	CASSFRGGEQYF	TGTGCCAGCAGTTTCAGGGGGGGGGAGCAGTACTTC
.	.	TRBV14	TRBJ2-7	CASSQRVRSEQYF	TGTGCCAGCAGCCAAAGGGTTCGAAGCGAGCAGTACTTC
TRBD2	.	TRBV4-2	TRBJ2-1	CASSQGGLAGRNEQFF	TGTGCCAGCAGCCAGGGAGGGCTAGCGGGACGCAATGAGCAGTTCTTC
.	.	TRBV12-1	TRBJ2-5	CASSFAGTARIQETQYF	TGTGCCAGCAGCTTTGCCGGGACAGCCCGGATCCAAGAGACCCAGTACTTC
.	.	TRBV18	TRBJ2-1	CASSIGRGEQFF	TGTGCCAGCTCAATCGGACGGGGTGAGCAGTTCTTC
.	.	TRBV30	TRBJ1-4	CAWSNAVTNEKLFF	TGTGCCTGGAGTAATGCGGTGACTAATGAAAAACTGTTTTTT
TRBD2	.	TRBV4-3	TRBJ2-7	CASSQDIGGLVYEQYF	TGCGCCAGCAGCCAAGATATTGGGGGACTAGTCTACGAGCAGTACTTC
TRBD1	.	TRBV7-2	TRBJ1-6	CASRFPGQRYNSPLHF	TGTGCCAGCAGGTTTCCGGGACAGCGCTATAATTCACCCCTCCACTTT
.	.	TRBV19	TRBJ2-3	CASSTPNGDTQYF	TGTGCCAGTAGTACCCCCAACGGGGATACGCAGTATTTT
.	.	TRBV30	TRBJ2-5	CAWSSLYVGGAETQYF	TGTGCCTGGAGTTCCCTCTACGTGGGGGGCGCAGAGACCCAGTACTTC
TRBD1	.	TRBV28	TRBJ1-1	CASSPGTGHTEAFF	TGTGCCAGCAGCCCCGGGACAGGGCACACTGAAGCTTTCTTT
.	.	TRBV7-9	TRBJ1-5	CASSSTGNNQPQHF	TGTGCCAGCAGCTCGACCGGAAACAATCAGCCCCAGCATTTT
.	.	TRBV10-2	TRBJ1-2	CASSESGTASNYGYTF	TGCGCCAGCAGTGAGTCGGGAACAGCCTCTAACTATGGCTACACCTTC
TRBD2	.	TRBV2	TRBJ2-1	CASRLGREGYNEQFF	TGTGCCAGCAGGCTTGGGAGGGAGGGTTACAATGAGCAGTTCTTC
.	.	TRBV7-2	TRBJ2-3	CASSLLGASTDTQYF	TGTGCCAGCAGCTTACTGGGGGCCAGCACAGATACGCAGTATTTT
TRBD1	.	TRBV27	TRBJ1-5	CASRGQGGNQPQHF	TGTGCCAGCAGAGGACAGGGGGGCAATCAGCCCCAGCATTTT
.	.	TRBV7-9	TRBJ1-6	CASSSQGRSYNSPLHF	TGTGCCAGCAGCAGTCAGGGTCGATCCTATAATTCACCCCTCCACTTT
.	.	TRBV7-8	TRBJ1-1	CASSLTVNTEAFF	TGTGCCAGCAGCCTGACAGTGAACACTGAAGCTTTCTTT
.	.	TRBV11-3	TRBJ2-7	CASSLDRIGSYEQYF	TGTGCCAGCAGCTTAGATCGAATCGGCTCCTACGAGCAGTACTTC
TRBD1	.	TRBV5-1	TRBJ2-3	CASRQLTGASTDTQYF	TGCGCCAGCAGACAACTCACAGGGGCTAGCACAGATACGCAGTATTTT
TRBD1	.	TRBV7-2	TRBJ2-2	CASSSQGDGELFF	TGTGCCAGCAGCTCACAGGGGGACGGGGAGCTGTTTTTT
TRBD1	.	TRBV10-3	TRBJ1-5	CAISDTGQGVLQPQHF	TGTGCCATCAGTGACACCGGACAGGGAGTTCTTCAGCCCCAGCATTTT
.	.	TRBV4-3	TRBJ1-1	CASSQEGGLDTEAFF	TGCGCCAGCAGCCAAGAAGGGGGATTGGACACTGAAGCTTTCTTT
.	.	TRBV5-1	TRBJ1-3	CASSLGDVAGNTIYF	TGCGCCAGCAGCTTGGGAGACGTGGCTGGAAACACCATATATTTT